The source of this T cell receptor (beta chain) is a study of beta chain features in type 1 diabetes. Study outcomes and limitations: Patients with Type 1 diabetes showed moderately but significantly shorter TCRB CDR3s in all four CD4+ subsets.

Notes on this clone: Its antigen is unidentified.

Reverse transcription of all isolated RNA meant that expressed TCRB transcripts were sequenced. Using immunoSEQ multiplex PCR, the repertoire was profiled, and TCRdb retains in-frame clones only, with some absent. The sample has 300,000 to 450,000 clones, roughly 12% seen once. Germline V gene lookup returns CDR1 SEHNR and CDR2 FQNEAQ (reference sequence). The CDR3 totals 14 residues. V lost 5 bases and J lost 5, with 15 bases in between. The TCR comes from a woman aged 18-35 years with type 1 diabetes. Specimen: naive CD4+ T cells from blood. The chain uses TRBV7-9 and TRBJ1-2, with a weak D call TRBD1 (5 bases). CDR3 amino acids: CASSITETAYGYTF. The CDR3 DNA is TGTGCCAGCAGCATTACCGAGACAGCGTATGGCTACACCTTC.